The 22 T cell receptor beta chains reported below all come from one sample, sequenced in a study of a mutant IDH1 vaccine in newly diagnosed glioma. Profiled with immunoSEQ multiplex PCR; TCRdb holds only in-frame clones, not every one. The table includes over 40,000 clones, 60% to 85% detected once. No antigen has been identified for these receptors. The time point was: week 23, last vaccination. Doses consisted of 300 ug of mutant IDH1 20-mer peptide each, paired with topical imiquimod. Here the sequenced sample was PBMCs, taken from a glioma patient whose treatment included an IDH1 peptide vaccine. These TCRs come from a woman aged 35 to 49 with glioma. Some clones in this sample may be carry-over from other donors' samples.

This clone is a singleton in its sample. The genes are TRBV5-1 and TRBJ1-1; D uncertain. Germline V CDR1 and CDR2: SGHRS, YFSETQ. This CDR3 has 13 residues. Deletions cut 0 bases from V and 1 base from J, with 4 bases between. For the CDR3, the DNA is TGCGCCAGCAGCTTGGCCCAGAACACTGAAGCTTTCTTT. This sequence encodes CASSLAQNTEAFF.

This clone was observed a few times. The rearrangement uses TRBV9 and TRBJ1-5; perhaps TRBD1 as D (5 bases). This CDR3 contains 15 residues. CDR1 is SGDLS, CDR2 YYNGEE, per germline. V was shortened by 6 bases and J by 4 bases, with 17 bases between the two germline ends. The CDR3 reads CASNSGGLQNQPQHF. CDR3 sequence (DNA): TGTGCCAGCAATTCGGGGGGATTACAAAATCAGCCCCAGCATTTT.

This clone was found once. The genes are TRBV6-1 and TRBJ2-2; 7 nucleotides match TRBD1. J was trimmed by 0 bases and V by 6 bases; bases with no gene match: 4. The CDR3 runs to 15 residues. Germline CDR1 and CDR2: MNHNS and SASEGT. CDR3 protein: CASRAGTANTGELFF. The DNA of the CDR3 is TGTGCCAGCAGGGCCGGGACAGCGAACACCGGGGAGCTGTTTTTT.

The chain joins TRBV12-5 to TRBJ2-5; D not resolved. CDR3 length equals 8 residues. With 9 bases removed from V and 4 bases from J, the gap between germline ends came to 0 bases. The V gene's germline CDR1 is LGHNT and CDR2 FRNRAP. In DNA form, the CDR3 reads TGTGCTAGAGAGACCCAGTACTTC. Its protein product is CARETQYF.

This clone was counted once. V usage is TRBV5-1 and J usage is TRBJ1-2; D is unclear. V lost 1 base, J lost 6 bases, and 19 bases lay in between. Germline V lookup: CDR1 SGHRS, CDR2 YFSETQ. This CDR3 is built from 16 residues. The chain's CDR3 is CASSLNPSRPRDGYTF. Here the CDR3 DNA reads TGCGCCAGCAGCTTGAACCCGAGCCGCCCTAGGGATGGCTACACCTTC.

The chain has TRBV6-5 and TRBJ2-3; 7 bases map to TRBD1. The J segment lost 5 bases and the V segment lost 6 bases, leaving 8 bases of the junction unmatched. Germline V gene lookup returns CDR1 MNHEY and CDR2 SVGAGI. The CDR3 spans 14 residues. As DNA, the CDR3 is TGTGCCAGCAGGAGACAGGGTATGGGAGATACGCAGTATTTT. Encoded protein: CASRRQGMGDTQYF.

This rearrangement joins TRBV7-8 to TRBJ2-3; D unresolved. Germline CDR1 and CDR2: SGHVS and FQNEAQ. This CDR3 spans 12 amino acids. Trimming cost V 0 bases and J 5 bases, with 3 bases left between them. The DNA of the CDR3 is TGTGCCAGCAGCTTAGCGGTAGATACGCAGTATTTT. Amino acid sequence: CASSLAVDTQYF.

This chain joins TRBV15 and TRBJ1-2; a weak D match, TRBD1 (5 bases). There are 13 residues in the CDR3. Germline-derived CDR1 and CDR2 are LNHNV and YYDKDF (reference sequence). The V gene lost 6 bases and the J gene lost 4 bases, with 12 bases spanning the gap. The CDR3 nucleotides read TGTGCCACCAGTAGGACGGACATCTATGGCTACACCTTC. Residues: CATSRTDIYGYTF.

CDR3 in amino acids: CASSLFNQIMTTEAFF. CDR3 DNA: TGTGCCAGCAGCTTATTTAACCAGATCATGACCACTGAAGCTTTCTTT. The rearrangement links TRBV5-6 to TRBJ1-1; D gene uncertain. V dropped 2 bases and J dropped 4 bases, with 18 bases sitting between them. This CDR3 spans 16 amino acids. Germline V gene data show CDR1 as SGHDT and CDR2 as YYEEEE.

The chain is built from TRBV29-1 and TRBJ2-5; D is unclear. V shed 8 bases and J shed 2 bases, with 12 bases lying between them. This CDR3 region has 12 residues. Germline V gene sequence: CDR1 SQVTM, CDR2 ANQGSEA. Here the CDR3 reads CSTRPVQETQYF. CDR3 coding DNA: TGCAGCACCCGCCCGGTACAAGAGACCCAGTACTTC.

The DNA for the CDR3 is TGTGCCAGCAGCCGCAGGGGGCTTCAGGGAAACACCATATATTTT. Protein product: CASSRRGLQGNTIYF. The rearrangement uses TRBV27 and TRBJ1-3; 8 nucleotides line up with TRBD1. The ends lost 6 bases at V and 4 bases at J; junction bases unmatched: 8. The CDR3 runs 15 residues. Germline-derived CDR1 and CDR2 are MNHEY and SMNVEV (reference sequence).

This chain uses TRBV10-1 with TRBJ1-4; the D is unclear. The length of the CDR3 is 12 residues. V gave up 8 bases and J gave up 8 bases, with 12 bases separating them. Germline V CDR1 and CDR2: WNHNN, SYGVQD (reference sequence). DNA of the CDR3: TGCGCCAGCGTGGACGTTGGCGAAAAACTGTTTTTT. Protein product: CASVDVGEKLFF.

J is TRBJ1-1 and V is TRBV10-1; maybe TRBD1 (5 bases). The CDR3 has 13 residues. Germline V CDR1 and CDR2: WNHNN, SYGVQD (reference sequence). Deletions cut 3 bases from V and 4 bases from J, with 9 bases between. This chain's CDR3 is CASSESQGTEAFF. The CDR3 DNA sequence: TGCGCCAGCAGTGAATCCCAGGGCACTGAAGCTTTCTTT.

The rearrangement joins TRBV4-2 to TRBJ2-1; D is unresolved. CDR3 size: 16 residues. From germline, CDR1 is LGHNA and CDR2 YNFKEQ. V was trimmed by 0 bases and J by 4 bases, leaving 13 bases between them. As DNA, the CDR3 is TGTGCCAGCAGCCAAGATCCAGCGAGAATTTACAATGAGCAGTTCTTC. Encoded protein: CASSQDPARIYNEQFF.

The V and J genes are TRBV27 and TRBJ1-1; no definite D call. This CDR3 region has 14 residues. With 3 bases removed from V and 4 bases from J, the gap between germline ends came to 12 bases. Germline CDR1 MNHEY, CDR2 SMNVEV (reference sequence). In DNA, the CDR3 is TGTGCCAGCAGTTTGATCAACCCGGGCACTGAAGCTTTCTTT. It codes for CASSLINPGTEAFF.

This sequence joins TRBV6-6 and TRBJ1-5; a weak D match, TRBD1 (6 bases). There are 16 residues in the CDR3. Deletions cut 1 base from V and 0 bases from J, with 10 bases between. Per germline, CDR1 MNHNY and CDR2 SVGAGI (reference sequence). The CDR3 loop is CASSYYGGGSNQPQHF. CDR3 coding DNA: TGTGCCAGCAGTTACTATGGAGGGGGTAGCAATCAGCCCCAGCATTTT.

This clone was found once. The rearrangement links TRBV27 to TRBJ1-6; D remains ambiguous. V lost 6 bases and J lost 10, with 13 bases in between. Germline CDR1 and CDR2: MNHEY and SMNVEV (reference sequence). The CDR3 runs to 13 residues. The CDR3 reads CASSPGDSSPLHF. The CDR3 nucleotides read TGTGCCAGCAGCCCCGGAGATTCCTCACCCCTCCACTTT.

The gene calls are TRBV23-1 and TRBJ1-2; D is undetermined. TRBV23-1 carries the ORF label, with uncertain function. Trimming removed 2 bases from V and 0 bases from J, with 19 bases in between. CDR3 length equals 18 residues. CDR3 in DNA: TGCGCCAGCAGTCAAGCCTCAGCCGGTTTGGGATCTAACTATGGCTACACCTTC. Translated, it gives CASSQASAGLGSNYGYTF.

The chain links TRBV7-9 to TRBJ2-2; 7 nucleotides agree with TRBD2. Germline V lookup: CDR1 SEHNR, CDR2 FQNEAQ (reference sequence). V was clipped by 8 bases and J by 1 base; unmatched bases: 10. The CDR3 contains 16 residues. The CDR3 bases are TGTGCCAGCGCCGGGCGGGAGCGGGAGAACACCGGGGAGCTGTTTTTT. It encodes CASAGRERENTGELFF.

V and J are TRBV7-3 and TRBJ2-7; 9 bases match TRBD1. Germline CDR1 reads SGHTA; CDR2 reads FQGTGA. The ends lost 2 bases at V and 9 bases at J; junction bases unmatched: 8. The CDR3 has 14 amino acids. CDR3 nucleotide sequence: TGTGCCAGCAGCTTACGGGACAGGGATTTTCGGCAGTACTTC. Residues: CASSLRDRDFRQYF.

CDR3 sequence (DNA): TGTGCCAGCAGTGAAGCGCAAGGGTACATCTACGAGCAGTACTTC. This codes for CASSEAQGYIYEQYF. This chain uses TRBV6-1 with TRBJ2-7, with D hard to call. The CDR3 extends over 15 amino acids. V was trimmed by 0 bases and J by 3 bases, leaving 12 bases between them. Germline V gives CDR1 MNHNS, CDR2 SASEGT.

The CDR3 is CASSLGGRQYF. DNA for the CDR3: TGTGCCAGCAGTTTAGGGGGGCGGCAGTACTTC. The chain employs TRBV27 and TRBJ2-7; D possibly uses TRBD1 or TRBD2 (6 bases each). V lost 2 bases, J lost 9 bases, and 8 bases lay in between. The germline V gene encodes CDR1 MNHEY and CDR2 SMNVEV (reference sequence). The CDR3 loop spans 11 amino acids.